This record concerns one T cell receptor (beta chain) sequence. Its antigen is still unknown. The sample holds no much larger clone one base away, and base qualities are not on file. The data were obtained in a study of T cell responses to AZD1222 COVID-19 vaccine (dated by TCRdb to the early 2020s). Context from the whole study: Because spike-specific TCR depth and breadth did not differ between the two schedules, AZD1222 recipients who got a second dose at roughly 4 weeks were pooled with those who got a second dose at roughly 12 weeks. TCR sequencing was performed for about 240 trial participants, of whom 200 to 220 were given two doses of AZD1222 and some 26 were given two doses of MenACWY control vaccine. Trial participants were enrolled by age into 18-55, 56-69 and 70-plus year subgroups, with roughly 160, 29 and 62 TCR-sequenced participants respectively.

What the time point label conveys for this sample: baseline before first vaccination. The vaccinee samples were drawn from two UK trials, COV001 and COV002, one of which was a single-blind randomized controlled phase 2/3 trial testing AZD1222 (ChAdOx1 nCoV-19) in healthy adults. Trial participant PBMC samples were collected at day 0 and day 28 after the second dose for TCRbeta chain sequencing. The CDR3 regions of human TCRbeta chains were subjected to immunosequencing. Concerning the study's data processing: Repertoire TCRs were matched against a reference library of SARS-CoV-2-specific TCRs generated with the MIRA antigen-specificity platform. Breadth meant the fraction of unique TCRs that were SARS-CoV-2-associated, whereas depth meant the fraction of total T cells that were SARS-CoV-2-associated. Each spike-specific TCR was assigned to its reactive spike region and to a CD4 or CD8 class using the MIRA data. Log10-transformed breadth and depth values were compared by one-way ANOVA with Sidak's multiple comparisons tests. Not all clones reach the TCRdb copy of this immuneACCESS table, which keeps in-frame sequences only. Checked studies attribute under half of the gap to unresolved V genes and leave the rest unexplained. V and J calls and clone size are copied from that table; D and trimming were computed from the DNA. The sample table contains roughly 120,000 clones; only one count was recorded for roughly 89% of them. The ten most abundant clones make up nearly 4.5% of the sample.

The germline V gene (reference sequence) supplies CDR1 LNHDA and CDR2 SQIVND. The V end loses 6 bases and the J end loses 2 bases, and a stretch of 17 bases separates them. From its cysteine to its phenylalanine, the CDR3 spans 15 amino acids. Kept here is only the CDR3 DNA, which spans 45 bases and is read in frame from base 1. What the study reported, not specific to this receptor: Epitopes outside the regions mutated in the B.1.351 and B.1.1.7 variants were reportedly recognized by nearly half of the unique spike-specific TCRs. Participants were mostly white British and included more females than males, and it was suggested by the authors that clonal diversity may have been underestimated. Because no samples from the day 14 peak response were available, repertoires could be characterized only after the peak T cell response. The vaccine-associated CD4 TCRs covered the entire spike protein, and the dominant responses fell in regions 160-218 and 743-854. After two AZD1222 doses, both the breadth and the depth of spike-specific TCRs were significantly higher than at day 0 and than in MenACWY recipients. In the small 56-69-year group, the increase in depth fell short of significance, most likely because of low power. Conclusions about previously exposed vaccinees are limited because only a handful of AZD1222 recipients were SARS-CoV-2 seropositive at baseline.

The receptor was derived from an adult in good health. Here the chain combines TRBV19 and TRBJ2-7; a tentative D match to TRBD2 spans 6 bases. Sequencing used peripheral blood, obtained on day 0 of AZD1222 vaccination. Read as DNA, the sequence is TGTGCCAGTAGCGACTCCGGGACTTCTCCCTACGAGCAGTACTTC. Translated, this gives CASSDSGTSPYEQYF.